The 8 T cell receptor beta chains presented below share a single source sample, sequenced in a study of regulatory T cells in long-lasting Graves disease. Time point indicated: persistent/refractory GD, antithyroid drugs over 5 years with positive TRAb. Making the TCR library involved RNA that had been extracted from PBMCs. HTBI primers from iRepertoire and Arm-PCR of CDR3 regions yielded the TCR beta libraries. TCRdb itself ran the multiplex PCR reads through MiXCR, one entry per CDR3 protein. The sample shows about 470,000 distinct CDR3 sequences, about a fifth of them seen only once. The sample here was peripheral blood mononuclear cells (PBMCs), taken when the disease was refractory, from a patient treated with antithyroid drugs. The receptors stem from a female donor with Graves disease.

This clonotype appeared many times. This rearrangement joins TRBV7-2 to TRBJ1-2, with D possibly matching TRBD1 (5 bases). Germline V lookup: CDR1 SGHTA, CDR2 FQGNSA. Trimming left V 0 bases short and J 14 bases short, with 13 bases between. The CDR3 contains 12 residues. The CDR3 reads CASSLAGGGGTF. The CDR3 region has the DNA TGTGCCAGCAGCTTAGCGGGGGGAGGAGGAACCTTC. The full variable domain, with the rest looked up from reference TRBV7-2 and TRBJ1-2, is GAGVSQSPSNKVTEKGKDVELRCDPISGHTALYWYRQSLGQGLEFLIYFQGNSAPDKSGLPSDRFSAERTGGSVSTLTIQRTQQEDSAVYLCASSLAGGGGTFGSGTRLTVV.

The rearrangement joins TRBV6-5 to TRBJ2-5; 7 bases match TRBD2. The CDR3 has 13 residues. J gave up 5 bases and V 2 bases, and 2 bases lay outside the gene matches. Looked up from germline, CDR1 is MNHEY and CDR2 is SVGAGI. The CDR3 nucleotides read TGTGCCAGCAGTTACGTGCGGGGGGAGACCCAGTACTTC. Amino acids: CASSYVRGETQYF.

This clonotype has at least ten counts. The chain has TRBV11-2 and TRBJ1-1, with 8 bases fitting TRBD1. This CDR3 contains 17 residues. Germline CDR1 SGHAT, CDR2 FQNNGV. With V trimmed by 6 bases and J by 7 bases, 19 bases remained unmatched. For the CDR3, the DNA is TGTGCCAGCAGTTTGGGGGTGACAGGGGTTCGTTGGATTGAAGCTTTCTTT. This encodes CASSLGVTGVRWIEAFF.

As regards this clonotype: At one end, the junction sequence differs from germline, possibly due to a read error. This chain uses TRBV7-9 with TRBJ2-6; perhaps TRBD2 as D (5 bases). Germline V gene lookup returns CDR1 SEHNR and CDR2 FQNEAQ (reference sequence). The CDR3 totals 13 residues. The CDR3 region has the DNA TGTGCCAGCAGCTTGATCGGGGTCAACGTCCTGACTTTC. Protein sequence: CASSLIGVNVLTF.

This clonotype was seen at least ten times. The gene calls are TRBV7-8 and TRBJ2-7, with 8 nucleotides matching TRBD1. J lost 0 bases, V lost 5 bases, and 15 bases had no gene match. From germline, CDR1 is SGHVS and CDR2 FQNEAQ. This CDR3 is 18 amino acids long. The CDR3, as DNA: TGTGCCAGCAGCCCTCGTACACCAGGGGGCCTTAGCTCCTACGAGCAGTACTTC. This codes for CASSPRTPGGLSSYEQYF. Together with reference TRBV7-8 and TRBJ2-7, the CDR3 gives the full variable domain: GAGVSQSPRYKVAKRGQDVALRCDPISGHVSLFWYQQALGQGPEFLTYFQNEAQLDKSGLPSDRFFAERPEGSVSTLKIQRTQQEDSAVYLCASSPRTPGGLSSYEQYFGPGTRLTVT.

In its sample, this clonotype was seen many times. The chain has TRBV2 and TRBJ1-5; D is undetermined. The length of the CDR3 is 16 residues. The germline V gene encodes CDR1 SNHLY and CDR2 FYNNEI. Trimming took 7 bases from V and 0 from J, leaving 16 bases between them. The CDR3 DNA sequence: TGTGCCAGCAAATTGGAGAGACAACATAGCAATCAGCCCCAGCATTTT. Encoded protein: CASKLERQHSNQPQHF. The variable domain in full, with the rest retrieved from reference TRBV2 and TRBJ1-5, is EPEVTQTPSHQVTQMGQEVILRCVPISNHLYFYWYRQILGQKVEFLVSFYNNEISEKSEIFDDQFSVERPDGSNFTLKIRSTKLEDSAMYFCASKLERQHSNQPQHFGDGTRLSIL.

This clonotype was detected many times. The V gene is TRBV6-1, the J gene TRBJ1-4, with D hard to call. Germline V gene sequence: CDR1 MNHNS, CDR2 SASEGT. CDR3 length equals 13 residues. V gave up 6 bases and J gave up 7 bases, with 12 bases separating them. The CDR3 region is CASSLVLSEKLFF. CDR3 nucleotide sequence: TGTGCCAGCAGCCTCGTTTTGTCTGAAAAACTGTTTTTT.

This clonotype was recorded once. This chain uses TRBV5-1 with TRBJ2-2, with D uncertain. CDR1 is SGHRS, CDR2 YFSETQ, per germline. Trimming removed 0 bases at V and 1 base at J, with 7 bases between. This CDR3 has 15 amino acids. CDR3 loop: CASSLGALNTGELFF. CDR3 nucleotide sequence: TGCGCCAGCAGCTTGGGGGCACTGAACACCGGGGAGCTGTTTTTT.